This T cell receptor beta chain originates from a study of cytomegalovirus exposure and HLA in healthy donors (dated by TCRdb to 2015 to 2018). About the investigation overall: An earlier analysis of approximately 640 of the donors reported roughly 270 Gb of sequence data and some 120 million unique TCR beta sequences from 150 million to 200 million T cells. The aim of the study was to test whether cataloging public T cell receptors could identify signatures of past pathogen exposure. Roughly 300 gigabases of sequencing data and approximately 85 million unique TCR sequences were included in an early release covering over 600 HLA-typed donors. Along with the approximately 670-subject first cohort, a separate validation cohort of around 110 different subjects was used. An earlier analysis of around 540 of the donors applied high-throughput TCR beta sequencing to assess whether each TCR beta V gene segment acted as functional or pseudogenic. In a later analysis, previously published TCR beta repertoires from several hundred donors were re-analyzed and high-resolution HLA genotyping was added so that TCR occurrence patterns could be studied. All discovery cohort repertoires had been generated using a single sequencing platform. In a later genetic analysis, genome-wide SNP genotypes for 398 of the 666 donors were used, and that subset was treated as a discovery cohort. HLA typing included class I and class II loci at four-digit resolution. Donor age, sex, ethnicity and CMV serostatus were compiled alongside the repertoire data. The study combined high-throughput TCR immunosequencing, statistical association of individual TCRs with disease status, and machine learning to predict cytomegalovirus infection status. Among the roughly 390 genotyped donors, approximately 76% belonged to the genetic ancestry cluster associated with self-reported Caucasian donors. Among 350 to 400 genotyped donors of the cohort, an average of 235,054 unique TCR beta nucleotide sequences were sequenced per donor, around 18% of them non-productive. Typing coverage differed by locus: A, B, C, DRB1 and DQB1 were typed in about 629-630 donors, DQA1 in 522, DPA1 in approximately 600, and DPB1 in 400 to 480. Rather than using new phenotypic data, the later analysis identified candidate immune exposures from TCR beta sequences and from how often those sequences occurred across donors. Roughly five DR-DQ haplotypes were handled as single units for association and clustering, since linkage in the cohort was strong. The study profiled the T cell repertoires of hundreds of subjects by immunosequencing and related them to cytomegalovirus serostatus. Here is what the overall study found, with its caveats: Sequencing depth was assumed to be roughly uniform across donors in the presence/absence analyses, though that assumption may not hold. A later genetic analysis associated a missense DCLRE1C variant with V-gene and J-gene trimming of TCR beta chains, and an independent cohort replicated the association. In a later analysis, most CMV-associated TCR beta chains were found to appear HLA-restricted, with HLA associations seemingly driven largely by CMV exposure. Linkage disequilibrium might explain the correlated functional status among segregating V segments, but an unknown experimental factor could not be ruled out. In the study, roughly 160 TCR beta chains were listed as associated with cytomegalovirus. A further reported finding was that TCR beta sequences accurately predicted the HLA-A and HLA-B alleles for most subjects in the first cohort. For the cohort, immune exposure information was limited to CMV serostatus. In a later analysis, TCR association rates were found to vary across HLA loci, with the most associated TCRs seen for DRB1 alleles and the fewest for HLA-C alleles. Because the 87-base-pair reads could not distinguish some IMGT-functional V segments, including TRBV6-2 and TRBV6-3, those segments were excluded. Some 15 rarely observed V segments, including chromosome 9 orphons, were excluded from the earlier analysis of 550 to 700 of the donors because counts were too low. In vitro tests confirmed that three of the cytomegalovirus-associated TCR beta chains recognize cytomegalovirus antigens. Compared with equally common non-associated chains, HLA-associated TCR beta chains in a later analysis were more clonally expanded and had lower generation probabilities. Assigning TCR associations to individual alleles was difficult when HLA alleles, especially DR and DQ, strongly co-occurred. A cluster of highly shared sequence variants was judged likely to be a technical artifact of the sequencing pipeline. According to a later analysis, parvovirus B19, influenza, CMV and Epstein-Barr virus appeared linked to several top co-occurrence clusters. Broadly in line with IMGT annotations, most TCR beta V segments showed up in productive rearrangements about 90% or about 30% of the time in an earlier analysis of around 600 of the donors. The cohort was sequenced for TCR beta chains only, and without alpha or paired-chain data the features that could be detected were limited. Most TCR sequences were seen in very few donors, while some public TCRs were found in many individuals. The classifier was reported to diagnose cytomegalovirus status with high specificity and sensitivity in both the original and validation cohorts. HLA typing was unavailable for some donors at each locus, so association tests used only the typed subset. At a false discovery rate of 0.05, a later analysis linked 15,000 to 20,000 TCR beta sequences to specific HLA alleles. The authors suggested that the approach could potentially be extended to other disease states and immunological phenotypes. According to a later genetic analysis, donors in an Asian-associated ancestry cluster had fewer N-insertions in productive TCRs than the approximately 710-donor mean.

The cohort comprised 710 or so healthy bone marrow donors. All cohort members were sampled while nominally healthy, although unrecorded immune exposures were likely present. The donor tested CMV seronegative and was one of the 352 seronegative cohort members. A peripheral blood sample was provided by each donor, and peripheral blood mononuclear cells were used for TCR beta sequencing. The Qiagen DNeasy Blood Extraction Kit was used to extract genomic DNA from the blood cell samples. As concerns this clone: There is no known antigen for this receptor. No much larger clone is present one base from it, and per-base qualities are unavailable.

Library construction relied on the immunoSEQ multiplex PCR assay. For the multiplex PCR, a mixture combining 60 forward primers for TCR Vbeta segments and 13 reverse primers for TCR Jbeta segments was used. The CDR3 region of rearranged TCR beta genes was amplified from genomic DNA with a multiplex PCR assay. On the Illumina HiSeq System, the amplified TCR beta libraries were sequenced as 87-base-pair reads. The authors processed their data as follows. A later analysis tallied 80 million to 95 million unique TCR beta chains across the 660 or so repertoires, and some 10 million of those chains were shared by two or more donors. A nearest-neighbor algorithm error-corrected the raw reads and collapsed the reads into unique sequences, merging closely related sequences to remove PCR and sequencing errors. V, D and J gene segments were assigned by aligning CDR3 sequences to IMGT reference sequences. For a sequence to be retained, a match of at least six nucleotides to both a V gene segment and a J gene segment was required. Rearrangements were called productive when the CDR3 lacked stop codons and stayed in frame with V and J; all others were non-productive. Following IMGT convention, CDR3 was defined as the stretch from the second conserved V-encoded cysteine up to the conserved J-encoded phenylalanine. In an earlier analysis of more than 550 of the donors, sequences lacking an unambiguous match to a single V gene segment were excluded. An earlier analysis of almost 600 of the donors classified V segments as functional when productive rearrangements were above 56.7% and as segregating when the standard deviation between donors was above 5%. A statistical classification framework was developed to diagnose cytomegalovirus status using the catalog of TCR beta chain sequences. In a later analysis, TCR nucleotide sequences were compared against IMGT/GENE-DB human TR gene sequences so that V and J genes could be assigned. The TCRdist pipeline was used in a later analysis to assign CDR3 sequences and most-parsimonious VDJ recombination scenarios. A later analysis defined each TCR beta chain by its CDR3 amino acid sequence plus V-gene family, and excluded reads lacking a unique V-gene family. As a way to deal with suspected cross-contamination and a sequencing artifact, a later analysis dropped 450 to 700 nucleotide sequences that were highly shared and had low generation probability. In a later analysis, a clonal expansion index was calculated for each public chain from normalized within-repertoire ranks of inferred template counts. In a later analysis, generation probabilities were computed with a VDJ recombination model fitted to out-of-frame rearrangements, and the resulting probabilities were checked against IGoR. A later analysis scored TCR-TCR, TCR-HLA and TCR-CMV co-occurrence with hypergeometric tests, applying a repertoire-size bias correction to TCR pairs. A later analysis estimated false discovery rates by permuting HLA or CMV assignments 20 times. A later analysis grouped co-occurring TCRs with DBSCAN, adding TCRdist sequence similarity when clustering within HLA-allele-positive subsets. Repertoires with fewer than 30,000 or more than 120,000 public chains were left out of co-occurrence clustering, as were four to six repertoires with anomalous nucleotide sharing. Entries here come from immuneACCESS through TCRdb and include only in-frame sequences with V and J called. Some clones fail to appear in such tables; in the studies checked, an unresolved V gene covers under half of the shortfall, and the cause of the remainder is unknown. The D gene and trimming were derived from the DNA, and the V and J assignments and clone size from that table. The sample table holds around 78,000 clones, of which over 60% were seen once. 1.1% of the sample comes from the top ten.

CDR1 and CDR2, per the germline V gene (reference sequence), are MNHNY and SVGAGI. The CDR3, cysteine through phenylalanine, is 14 amino acids long. Here the CDR3 DNA is all that survives: 42 bases in frame from base 1. V gives up 4 bases and J gives up 5 bases, and the segment between their germline ends measures 14 bases. This receptor chain uses TRBV6-6 and TRBJ1-2; TRBD1 is possibly the D segment (5 matching bases). The specimen sequenced was PBMCs. This sequence was found in a male donor in good health and CMV-seronegative. The CDR3 region: CASSSSRALYGYTF. The nucleotide sequence reads TGTGCCAGCAGTTCCAGCAGGGCCCTTTATGGCTACACCTTC.